This record looks at one T cell receptor (beta chain) sequence and its context. Which antigen it targets is not known. Base qualities are missing; no much larger clone stands one base away. The study tested focal radiation therapy combined with CTLA-4 blockade (ipilimumab) in patients with chemo-refractory metastatic non-small-cell lung cancer. The source of the sample is a study of radiotherapy plus CTLA-4 blockade in lung cancer (dated by TCRdb to 2017 to 2018). In terms of the full investigation: Among enrolled patients, 18% had an objective response and around 33% reached disease control.

Receptor amplification or capture employed the immunoSEQ multiplex PCR assay. Imported from immuneACCESS, the table was reduced by TCRdb to in-frame sequences with V and J called. These copies leave out some clones; in studies compared against another copy, an unresolved V gene accounts for under half, and the cause of the remainder is not known. In this sample the table shows tens of thousands of clones, 77% of which occur a single time. The top ten hold 3.5% to 4% of the sample. Results and caveats for the whole study, not just this receptor: After treatment with radiotherapy and ipilimumab, TCR clones that originated in tumors expanded in peripheral blood. The strongest predictors of response, as reported, were early dynamic changes in blood T cell clones along with a rise in serum interferon-beta after radiation.

The CDR3 runs 15 amino acids, cysteine and phenylalanine included. Just the 45-base CDR3 DNA is kept, in frame starting at base 1. Looking up the germline V gene yields CDR1 SGDLS and CDR2 YYNGEE. V sheds 0 bases and J sheds 0 bases, leaving 10 bases between their ends. This specimen consisted of peripheral blood, obtained from a patient treated with radiotherapy plus ipilimumab. The rearrangement joined TRBV9 to TRBJ2-7; possibly the D gene is TRBD2, per 6 matching bases. The TCR originated in a human donor with non-small cell lung cancer who had a partial response to radiotherapy plus ipilimumab. The DNA sequence is TGTGCCAGCAGCGTAGCGGGGGACCCCTCCTACGAGCAGTACTTC. It translates as CASSVAGDPSYEQYF.